The rows below give T cell receptor beta chains drawn from one sample of a study of regulatory T cells in long-lasting Graves disease. Each CDR3 protein gets one entry after TCRdb re-called the multiplex PCR reads with MiXCR. The sample yields hundreds of thousands of distinct CDR3 sequences, approximately 15% seen once. Separately, the same data were catalogued under a study of T cells in Graves' hyperthyroidism and ophthalmopathy.

The sample was peripheral blood mononuclear cells (PBMCs), taken at new diagnosis, from a patient treated with antithyroid drugs. These receptors all stem from a woman between 35 and 50 years old with Graves disease. Both conserved end residues are part of each CDR3. Each record gives: CDR3 protein, CDR3 DNA, J gene, D gene, clone size, V gene. D genes are given only for firm matches. Size is stated for part of the rows, as once, few or many counts, or as a class when the clone is expanded.

CASRAGVGTDTQYF TGTGCCAGCAGGGCGGGAGTGGGCACAGATACGCAGTATTTT TRBJ2-3 TRBD2 few TRBV2
CASRRSGTGYSNQPQHF TGTGCCAGCAGGCGAAGCGGGACAGGGTATAGCAATCAGCCCCAGCATTTT TRBJ1-5 TRBD1 - TRBV27
CSVEDTESNEQFF TGCAGCGTTGAAGATACGGAAAGCAATGAGCAGTTCTTC TRBJ2-1 - many TRBV29-1
CASRPGGNTGELFF TGTGCCAGCAGACCAGGAGGGAACACCGGGGAGCTGTTTTTT TRBJ2-2 - - TRBV11-2
CSVEAPLTYEQYF TGCAGCGTTGAAGCCCCTCTAACCTACGAGCAGTACTTC TRBJ2-7 - - TRBV29-1
CATSDRGGTEAFF TGTGCCACCAGTGACAGGGGTGGGACTGAAGCTTTCTTT TRBJ1-1 - few TRBV24-1
CASRDASGSGDTDTQYF TGTGCCAGCAGAGACGCGTCGGGTAGCGGAGACACAGATACGCAGTATTTT TRBJ2-3 - many TRBV2
CSARPGTSGRETQYF TGCAGTGCTAGACCCGGGACTAGCGGAAGAGAGACCCAGTACTTC TRBJ2-5 TRBD2 few TRBV20-1
CASSLPGGRNEQFF TGCGCCAGCAGCTTGCCAGGGGGACGGAATGAGCAGTTCTTC TRBJ2-1 TRBD1 - TRBV5-1
CASSQERPSTDTQYF TGTGCCAGCAGCCAGGAACGTCCTAGCACAGATACGCAGTATTTT TRBJ2-3 - many TRBV6-2/TRBV6-3
CASSEGRVSRDTQYF TGTGCCAGCAGTGAAGGTCGTGTCAGCAGGGATACGCAGTATTTT TRBJ2-3 - - TRBV27
CASSLGSLAGGYEQYF TGTGCCAGCAGTTTAGGGTCCCTGGCAGGGGGCTACGAGCAGTACTTC TRBJ2-7 TRBD1 many TRBV12-3/TRBV12-4
CASSGSGWSYNEQFF TGTGCCAGCAGTGGCTCAGGTTGGAGCTACAATGAGCAGTTCTTC TRBJ2-1 - many TRBV2
CAGSRDRGLYEQYF TGTGCCGGCAGTCGGGACAGGGGGCTGTACGAGCAGTACTTC TRBJ2-7 TRBD1 few TRBV6-1
CASSHDSNQPQHF TGTGCCAGCAGCCACGACAGTAATCAGCCCCAGCATTTT TRBJ1-5 - many TRBV7-2
CASSQEPPGGGRAEETQYF TGTGCCAGCAGCCAAGAACCCCCTGGGGGCGGGAGGGCTGAAGAGACCCAGTACTTC TRBJ2-5 TRBD2 many TRBV3-1